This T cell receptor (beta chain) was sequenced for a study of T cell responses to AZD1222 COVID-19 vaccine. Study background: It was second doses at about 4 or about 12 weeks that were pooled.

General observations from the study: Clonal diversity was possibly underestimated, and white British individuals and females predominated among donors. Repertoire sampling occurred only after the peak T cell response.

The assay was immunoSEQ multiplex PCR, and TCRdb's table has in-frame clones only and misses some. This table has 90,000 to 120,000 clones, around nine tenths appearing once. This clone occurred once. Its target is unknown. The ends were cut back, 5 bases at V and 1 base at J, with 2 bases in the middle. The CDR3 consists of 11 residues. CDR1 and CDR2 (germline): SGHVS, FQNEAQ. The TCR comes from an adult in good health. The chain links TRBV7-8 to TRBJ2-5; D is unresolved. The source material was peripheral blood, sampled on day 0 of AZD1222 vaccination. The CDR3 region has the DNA TGTGCCAGCAGCCGCCAAGAGACCCAGTACTTC. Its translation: CASSRQETQYF.